This TCR beta chain is drawn from a study of blood T cell repertoires in COVID-19. In the authors' methods: Amplifying reference gene primers gave estimates of nucleated cell counts. Here immunoSEQ multiplex PCR was the method, and the copy in TCRdb shows in-frame clones only, minus some. The V and J calls and clone size are taken from that table; D and trimming were inferred from the DNA. The sample contains roughly 430,000 clones, nearly 90% of which appear only once. Trimming cost V 4 bases and J 5 bases, with 12 bases left between them. The CDR3 runs to 15 residues. Per germline, CDR1 LGHDT and CDR2 YNNKEL (reference sequence). Participants spanned ages about 18 to 90 years and resided in roughly 22 US areas.

J is TRBJ1-6 and V is TRBV3-1 (or the pseudogene TRBV3-2); D is ambiguous. The receptor was isolated from a middle-aged woman with acute COVID-19. Material: PBMCs or T cells enriched from blood (not recorded which). This CDR3 reads CASSRTDTNNSPLHF. CDR3 coding DNA: TGTGCCAGCAGCCGGACTGATACCAATAATTCACCCCTCCACTTT.